The rows below give T cell receptor beta chains drawn from one sample of a study of cytomegalovirus exposure and HLA in healthy donors. Sequencing was performed with immunoSEQ multiplex PCR; in TCRdb, only in-frame clones are kept and a portion is missing. The profile shows under 250,000 clones, roughly 87% of them singletons. Sample: PBMCs. These receptors were collected from a man aged 40-50 years in good health and CMV-seropositive. CDR3s include the opening cysteine and the closing phenylalanine or tryptophan. The order of the fields is clone size, V gene, D gene, J gene, CDR3 protein, CDR3 DNA. D genes are given only for firm matches. Clone size is shown for a subset of rows, as once, few, many or a class of expanded clone.

>-|TRBV5-1|TRBD2|TRBJ2-1
CASSLETSGSEEQFF
TGCGCCAGCAGCTTGGAGACTAGCGGGAGTGAGGAGCAGTTCTTC
>-|TRBV10-3|TRBD2|TRBJ2-3
CAIKSSGIADTQYF
TGTGCCATCAAATCTAGCGGGATTGCAGATACGCAGTATTTT
>-|TRBV6-5|-|TRBJ1-2
CASSYGRGQTYGYTF
TGTGCCAGCAGTTATGGAAGGGGACAAACCTATGGCTACACCTTC
>-|TRBV2|-|TRBJ1-5
CASSEADQRWGNQPQHF
TGTGCCAGCAGTGAAGCTGATCAGCGCTGGGGCAATCAGCCCCAGCATTTT
>-|TRBV28|-|TRBJ1-1
CASSPTWANTEAFF
TGTGCCAGCAGCCCAACGTGGGCGAACACTGAAGCTTTCTTT
>-|TRBV29-1|-|TRBJ1-1
CSVDGQGMTEAFF
TGCAGCGTTGACGGGCAGGGGATGACTGAAGCTTTCTTT
>-|TRBV5-1|TRBD1|TRBJ2-7
CASRYGQASSYEQYF
TGCGCCAGCAGGTATGGACAGGCCTCCTCCTACGAGCAGTACTTC
>-|TRBV7-6|-|TRBJ2-3
CASSAGLSTDTQYF
TGTGCCAGCAGCGCTGGACTAAGCACAGATACGCAGTATTTT
>-|TRBV7-9|TRBD2|TRBJ2-1
CASTPAPAGSRNEQFF
TGTGCCAGCACCCCAGCTCCAGCGGGAAGTAGGAATGAGCAGTTCTTC
>-|TRBV19|TRBD1|TRBJ2-1
CASSTGTGVNEQFF
TGTGCCAGTAGTACCGGGACAGGGGTCAATGAGCAGTTCTTC
>-|TRBV5-1|TRBD2|TRBJ2-1
CASSSQTSGGSRSYNEQFF
TGCGCCAGCAGCTCCCAGACTAGCGGGGGATCGAGATCCTACAATGAGCAGTTCTTC
>-|TRBV7-2|TRBD1|TRBJ1-2
CASSTTSSRTGNGYTF
TGTGCCAGCAGCACAACCTCTTCGAGGACAGGGAATGGCTACACCTTC
>-|TRBV19|TRBD1|TRBJ1-1
CASRGKTGVGTEAFF
TGTGCCAGTAGGGGGAAGACAGGGGTCGGCACTGAAGCTTTCTTT
>few|TRBV19|-|TRBJ2-2
CASSMVSGTGELFF
TGTGCCAGTAGTATGGTCAGCGGCACCGGGGAGCTGTTTTTT
>-|TRBV7-9|TRBD1|TRBJ1-2
CASSPTGDGYTF
TGTGCCAGCAGCCCTACAGGGGATGGCTACACCTTC
>-|TRBV10-3|TRBD2|TRBJ2-1
CAINVAGGNNEQFF
TGTGCCATCAACGTAGCGGGAGGAAACAATGAGCAGTTCTTC
>-|TRBV29-1|-|TRBJ2-1
CSVDKADSYNEQFF
TGCAGCGTTGACAAAGCGGACTCCTACAATGAGCAGTTCTTC
>few|TRBV12-5|-|TRBJ1-1
CASGSTTGNTEAFF
TGTGCTAGTGGGTCTACAACAGGGAACACTGAAGCTTTCTTT
>-|TRBV5-5|TRBD2|TRBJ2-1
CASSPLAGGYNEQFF
TGTGCCAGCAGCCCGTTAGCGGGAGGCTACAATGAGCAGTTCTTC
>-|TRBV5-6|-|TRBJ2-1
CASSLFFSYNEQFF
TGTGCCAGCAGCTTGTTCTTCTCCTACAATGAGCAGTTCTTC
>-|TRBV7-8|TRBD1|TRBJ2-1
CASSFDRGFYNEQFF
TGTGCCAGCAGCTTCGACAGGGGCTTCTACAATGAGCAGTTCTTC
>-|TRBV7-6|TRBD1|TRBJ1-1
CASSYGTAINTEAFF
TGTGCCAGCAGCTACGGGACAGCAATTAACACTGAAGCTTTCTTT
>-|TRBV13|-|TRBJ2-3
CASSSWDSSTDTQYF
TGTGCCAGCAGCTCATGGGACTCGAGCACAGATACGCAGTATTTT
>-|TRBV19|TRBD1|TRBJ2-7
CASSMDGTGVYEQYF
TGTGCCAGTAGTATGGACGGGACAGGGGTGTACGAGCAGTACTTC
>-|TRBV5-4|-|TRBJ1-4
CASSLRGTNEKLFF
TGTGCCAGCAGCTTGCGCGGAACTAATGAAAAACTGTTTTTT
>few|TRBV5-6|-|TRBJ2-7
CASSLDYPTQQYF
TGTGCCAGCAGCTTAGACTACCCTACGCAGCAGTACTTC
>-|TRBV5-4|TRBD1|TRBJ2-4
CASSWGDRGLFDAAKNIQYF
TGTGCCAGCAGCTGGGGGGACAGGGGTTTGTTTGATGCAGCCAAAAACATTCAGTACTTC
>-|TRBV4-2|TRBD1|TRBJ1-4
CASSRVRTGPSNEKLFF
TGTGCCAGCAGCCGAGTGAGGACAGGCCCATCTAATGAAAAACTGTTTTTT
>-|TRBV4-1|-|TRBJ1-2
CASIPTENTNYGYTF
TGCGCCAGCATCCCGACAGAGAACACTAACTATGGCTACACCTTC
>-|TRBV6-6|-|TRBJ2-3
CASSLWRSSTDTQYF
TGTGCCAGCAGTTTGTGGAGGTCTAGCACAGATACGCAGTATTTT
>-|TRBV27|TRBD2|TRBJ2-1
CASRNSGGLVYEQFF
TGTGCCAGCAGGAATTCCGGGGGACTAGTGTATGAGCAGTTCTTC